Below are 4 T cell receptor beta chains sequenced from a single sample in a study of shared clonotypes between healthy human individuals. The protocol was immunoSEQ multiplex PCR, while the TCRdb copy is restricted to in-frame clones and leaves out a portion. The sample includes around 2,000,000 clones, 95% seen only once; the top ten take 0.13%. The source material was naive CD4+ T cells sorted from blood. Indicated subset: CD45RA+ positively selected. The receptor set was obtained from a man younger than 35 in good health.

CDR3 bases: TGTGCCAGCAGCGCGCATGGGGGCTCGAACACTGAAGCTTTCTTT. Amino acids: CASSAHGGSNTEAFF. The chain is built from TRBV13 and TRBJ1-1; a possible D gene is TRBD1 (6 bases). In germline, CDR1 is PRHDT, CDR2 FYEKMQ (reference sequence). Trimming cost V 5 bases and J 1 base, with 14 bases left between them. This CDR3 is built from 15 residues.

The CDR3 nucleotides read TGTGCCAGCTCACCAAATAGGGACAGGGAAGCTTTCTTT. This gives the protein CASSPNRDREAFF. This rearrangement joins TRBV18 to TRBJ1-1, with 8 positions matching TRBD1. The CDR3 covers 13 residues. Per germline, CDR1 KGHSH and CDR2 LQKENI. J gave up 8 bases and V 2 bases, and 4 bases lay outside the gene matches.

J is TRBJ2-7 and V is TRBV6-5, with D possibly TRBD1 on 5 matching bases. Per the germline V gene, CDR1 is MNHEY and CDR2 is SVGAGI. The V gene lost 1 base and the J gene lost 5 bases, with 9 bases spanning the gap. The CDR3 spans 13 residues. The CDR3 DNA follows: TGTGCCAGCAGTTACTGGGCCAGGGACGAGCAGTACTTC. This encodes CASSYWARDEQYF.

As to this clone: Sequence at one end of the junction differs from germline and may be a read error. This CDR3 is CASNGSGGWREKLFF. The DNA for the CDR3 is TGTGCTAGCAACGGTTCAGGGGGCTGGCGTGAAAAACTGTTTTTT. V is TRBV7-7 and J is TRBJ1-4, with 8 bases fitting TRBD1. The CDR3 is 15 residues long. The germline CDR1 and CDR2 sequences are SSHAT and FNYEAQ (reference sequence).